The present TCR beta chain was sequenced within a study of blood T cell repertoires in COVID-19. Germline CDR1 GTSNPN, CDR2 SVGIG (reference sequence). V lost 3 bases, J lost 8 bases, and 12 bases lay in between. The CDR3 spans 12 residues. Assay used: immunoSEQ multiplex PCR; TCRdb lists only in-frame clones, some missing. The data show more than 250,000 clones, 85% to 90% seen once. The study recruited people aged roughly 18 to 100 years across around 24 US areas. The chain links TRBV30 to TRBJ2-3; D is possibly TRBD2 (6 bases). Sequencing was done on a sample of PBMCs or T cells enriched from blood (not recorded which). The receptor was derived from a woman between 18 and 29 years old who had recovered from COVID-19. The CDR3 protein is CAWRGGIGTQYF. CDR3 DNA sequence: TGTGCCTGGAGGGGGGGTATAGGTACGCAGTATTTT.